One T cell receptor beta chain is described in this entry. These data belong to a study of blood T cell repertoires in COVID-19. Study-level information: The origin of the acute and convalescent COVID-19 samples was the United States, Italy and Spain.

Germline V gene sequence: CDR1 SEHNR, CDR2 FQNEAQ (reference sequence). The CDR3 is 13 residues long. Trimming removed 5 bases at V and 6 bases at J, with 13 bases between. Assay used: immunoSEQ multiplex PCR; TCRdb lists only in-frame clones, some missing. This sample has about 240,000 clones, with roughly 90% found just once. The clonotype was recovered from a man between 60 and 75 years old who had recovered from COVID-19. The sequenced sample consisted of peripheral blood. This chain links TRBV7-9 with TRBJ1-1, with D tentatively TRBD1 (6 bases). This CDR3 is CASSPQGYPEAFF. CDR3 in DNA: TGTGCCAGCAGCCCACAGGGATATCCTGAAGCTTTCTTT.